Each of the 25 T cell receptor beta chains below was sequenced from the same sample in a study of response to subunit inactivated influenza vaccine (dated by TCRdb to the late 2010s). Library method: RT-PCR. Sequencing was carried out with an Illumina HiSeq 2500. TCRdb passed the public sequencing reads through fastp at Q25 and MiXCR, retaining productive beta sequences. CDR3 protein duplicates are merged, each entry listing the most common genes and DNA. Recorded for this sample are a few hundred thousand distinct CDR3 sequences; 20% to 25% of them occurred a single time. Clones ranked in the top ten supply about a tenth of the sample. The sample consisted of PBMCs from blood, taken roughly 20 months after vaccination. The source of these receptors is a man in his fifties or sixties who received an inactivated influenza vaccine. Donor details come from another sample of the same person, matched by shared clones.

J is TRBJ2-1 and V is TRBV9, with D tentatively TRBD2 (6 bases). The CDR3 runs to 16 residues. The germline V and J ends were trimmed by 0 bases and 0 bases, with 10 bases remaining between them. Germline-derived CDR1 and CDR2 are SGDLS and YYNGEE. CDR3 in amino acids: CASSVGAGSSYNEQFF. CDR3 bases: TGTGCCAGCAGCGTAGGAGCGGGTAGCTCCTACAATGAGCAGTTCTTC. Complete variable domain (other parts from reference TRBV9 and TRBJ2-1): DSGVTQTPKHLITATGQRVTLRCSPRSGDLSVYWYQQSLDQGLQFLIQYYNGEERAKGNILERFSAQQFPDLHSELNLSSLELGDSALYFCASSVGAGSSYNEQFFGPGTRLTVL.

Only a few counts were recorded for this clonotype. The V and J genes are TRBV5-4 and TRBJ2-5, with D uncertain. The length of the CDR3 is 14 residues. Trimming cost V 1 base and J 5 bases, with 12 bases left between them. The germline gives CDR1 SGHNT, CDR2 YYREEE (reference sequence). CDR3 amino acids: CASSLLAAKETQYF. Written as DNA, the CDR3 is TGTGCCAGCAGCTTGCTTGCGGCGAAGGAGACCCAGTACTTC.

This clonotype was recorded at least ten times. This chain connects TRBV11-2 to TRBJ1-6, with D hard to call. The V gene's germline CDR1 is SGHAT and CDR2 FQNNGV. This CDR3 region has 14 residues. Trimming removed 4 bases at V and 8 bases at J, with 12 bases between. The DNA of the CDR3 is TGTGCCAGCAGCTCCGGAAGAGTTGATTCACCCCTCCACTTT. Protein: CASSSGRVDSPLHF.

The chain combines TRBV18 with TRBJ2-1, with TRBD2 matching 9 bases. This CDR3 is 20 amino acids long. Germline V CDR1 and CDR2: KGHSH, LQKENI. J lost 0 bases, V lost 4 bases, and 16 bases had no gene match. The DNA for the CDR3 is TGTGCCAGCTCACTAAGCGACGGGACTAGCCCTCCGAGCTCCTACAATGAGCAGTTCTTC. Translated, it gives CASSLSDGTSPPSSYNEQFF.

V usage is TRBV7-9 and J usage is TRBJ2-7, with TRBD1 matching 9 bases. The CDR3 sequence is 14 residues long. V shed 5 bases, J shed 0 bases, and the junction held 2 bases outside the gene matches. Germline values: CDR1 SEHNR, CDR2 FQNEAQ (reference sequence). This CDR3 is CASSRDRASYEQYF. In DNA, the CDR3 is TGTGCCAGCAGCAGGGACAGGGCCTCCTACGAGCAGTACTTC.

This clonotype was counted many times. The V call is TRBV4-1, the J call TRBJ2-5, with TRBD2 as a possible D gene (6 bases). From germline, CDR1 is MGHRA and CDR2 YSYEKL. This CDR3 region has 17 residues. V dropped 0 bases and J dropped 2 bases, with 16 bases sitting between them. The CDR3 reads CASSQESSGGPQETQYF. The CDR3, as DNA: TGCGCCAGCAGCCAAGAATCCAGCGGAGGGCCTCAAGAGACCCAGTACTTC.

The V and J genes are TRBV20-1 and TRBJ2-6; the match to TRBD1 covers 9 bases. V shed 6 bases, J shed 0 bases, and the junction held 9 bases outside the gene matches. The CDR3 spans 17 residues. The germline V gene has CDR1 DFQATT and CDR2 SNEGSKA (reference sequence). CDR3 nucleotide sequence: TGCAGTGCAAGAACAGGGGGCGCCAGCTCTGGGGCCAACGTCCTGACTTTC. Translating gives CSARTGGASSGANVLTF.

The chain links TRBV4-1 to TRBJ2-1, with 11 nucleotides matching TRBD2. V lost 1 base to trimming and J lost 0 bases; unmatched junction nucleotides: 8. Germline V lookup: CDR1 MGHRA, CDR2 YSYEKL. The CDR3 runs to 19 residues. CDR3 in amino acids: CASSQVVLAGDFSYNEQFF. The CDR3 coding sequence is TGCGCCAGCAGCCAAGTCGTACTAGCGGGAGATTTCTCCTACAATGAGCAGTTCTTC.

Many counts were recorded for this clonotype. The DNA for the CDR3 is TGTGCCAGCAGCCCGAGACACGGGCTGGAAGACTATGGCTACACCTTC. Its protein is CASSPRHGLEDYGYTF. This chain connects TRBV9 to TRBJ1-2, with D unclear. Trimming left V 4 bases short and J 3 bases short, with 19 bases between. The CDR3 sequence is 16 residues long. Germline CDR1 is SGDLS and CDR2 is YYNGEE.

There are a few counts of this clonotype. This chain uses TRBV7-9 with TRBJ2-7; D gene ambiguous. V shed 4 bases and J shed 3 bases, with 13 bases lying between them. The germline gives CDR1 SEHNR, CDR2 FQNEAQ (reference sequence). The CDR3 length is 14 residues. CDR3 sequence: CASSYLGNNYEQYF. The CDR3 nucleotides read TGTGCCAGCAGCTACCTGGGGAACAACTACGAGCAGTACTTC.

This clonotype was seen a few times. For the CDR3, the DNA is TGCGCCAGCAGCAGCACCACTAGCACAGATACGCAGTATTTT. Its protein is CASSSTTSTDTQYF. The chain uses TRBV5-1 and TRBJ2-3; no definite D call. CDR1 SGHRS and CDR2 YFSETQ come from the germline V gene. V lost 4 bases to trimming and J lost 0 bases, with 9 bases between them. The CDR3 totals 14 residues.

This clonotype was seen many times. The CDR3 is CASSSFRDTEAFF. The DNA for the CDR3 is TGCGCCAGCAGCTCGTTTAGGGACACTGAAGCTTTCTTT. The chain has TRBV5-1 and TRBJ1-1; D ambiguous. Trimming pared 3 bases from V and 3 bases from J, leaving 9 bases between. Germline-derived CDR1 and CDR2 are SGHRS and YFSETQ. CDR3 size: 13 residues.

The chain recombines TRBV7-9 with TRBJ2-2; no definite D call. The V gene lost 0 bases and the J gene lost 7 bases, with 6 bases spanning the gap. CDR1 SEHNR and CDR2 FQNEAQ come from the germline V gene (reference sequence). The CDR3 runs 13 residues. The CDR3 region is CASSLAGGGELFF. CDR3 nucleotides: TGTGCCAGCAGCTTAGCGGGTGGCGGGGAGCTGTTTTTT. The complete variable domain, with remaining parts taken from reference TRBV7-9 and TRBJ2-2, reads DTGVSQNPRHKITKRGQNVTFRCDPISEHNRLYWYRQTLGQGPEFLTYFQNEAQLEKSRLLSDRFSAERPKGSFSTLEIQRTEQGDSAMYLCASSLAGGGELFFGEGSRLTVL.

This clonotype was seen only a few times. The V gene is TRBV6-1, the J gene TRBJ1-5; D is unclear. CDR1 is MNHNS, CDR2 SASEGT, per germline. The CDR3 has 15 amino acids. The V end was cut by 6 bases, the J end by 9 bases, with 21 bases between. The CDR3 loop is CASSLDGVMYSPQHF. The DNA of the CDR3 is TGTGCCAGCAGCCTAGACGGGGTAATGTATTCGCCCCAGCATTTT.

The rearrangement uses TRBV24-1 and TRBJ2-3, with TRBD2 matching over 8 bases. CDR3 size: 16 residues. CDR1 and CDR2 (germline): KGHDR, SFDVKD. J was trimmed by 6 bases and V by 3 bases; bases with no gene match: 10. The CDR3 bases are TGTGCCACCAGTGATCCAGCGGGGGACGAGTTTGATACGCAGTATTTT. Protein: CATSDPAGDEFDTQYF.

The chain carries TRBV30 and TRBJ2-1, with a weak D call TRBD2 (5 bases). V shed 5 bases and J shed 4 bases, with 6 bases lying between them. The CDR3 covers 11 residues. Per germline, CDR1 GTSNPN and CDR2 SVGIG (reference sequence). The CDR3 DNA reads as TGTGCCTGGGGGGAGTACAATGAGCAGTTCTTC. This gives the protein CAWGEYNEQFF.

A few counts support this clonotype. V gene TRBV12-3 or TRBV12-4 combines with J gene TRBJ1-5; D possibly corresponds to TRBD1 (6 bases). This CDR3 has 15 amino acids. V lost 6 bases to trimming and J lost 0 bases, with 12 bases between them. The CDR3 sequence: CASRPTGVSNQPQHF. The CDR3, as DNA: TGTGCCAGCAGACCGACAGGAGTTAGCAATCAGCCCCAGCATTTT.

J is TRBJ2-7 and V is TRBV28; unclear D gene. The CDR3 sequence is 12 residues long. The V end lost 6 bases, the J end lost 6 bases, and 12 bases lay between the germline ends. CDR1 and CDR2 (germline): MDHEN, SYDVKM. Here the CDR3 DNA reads TGTGCCAGCAGACCAGGACGGCGCGAGCAGTACTTC. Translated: CASRPGRREQYF.

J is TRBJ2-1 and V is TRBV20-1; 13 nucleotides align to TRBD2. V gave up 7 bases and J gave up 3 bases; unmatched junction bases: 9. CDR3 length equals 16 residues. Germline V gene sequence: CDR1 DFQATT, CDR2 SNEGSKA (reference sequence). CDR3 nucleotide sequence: TGCAGTGGCTCGTCCGGGACTAGCGGGATCTACAATGAGCAGTTCTTC. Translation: CSGSSGTSGIYNEQFF.

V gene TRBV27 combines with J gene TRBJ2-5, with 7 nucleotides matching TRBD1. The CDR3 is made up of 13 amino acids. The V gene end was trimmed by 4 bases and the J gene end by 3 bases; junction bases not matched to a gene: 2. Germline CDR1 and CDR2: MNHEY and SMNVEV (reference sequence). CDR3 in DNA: TGTGCCAGCAGTTGGGACAGTAAAGAGACCCAGTACTTC. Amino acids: CASSWDSKETQYF.

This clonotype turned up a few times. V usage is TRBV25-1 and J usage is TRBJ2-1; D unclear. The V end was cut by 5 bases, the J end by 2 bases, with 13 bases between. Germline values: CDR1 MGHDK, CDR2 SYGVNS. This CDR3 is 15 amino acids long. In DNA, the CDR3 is TGTGCCAGCAGTAAACAAGACCATCCCTACAATGAGCAGTTCTTC. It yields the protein CASSKQDHPYNEQFF.

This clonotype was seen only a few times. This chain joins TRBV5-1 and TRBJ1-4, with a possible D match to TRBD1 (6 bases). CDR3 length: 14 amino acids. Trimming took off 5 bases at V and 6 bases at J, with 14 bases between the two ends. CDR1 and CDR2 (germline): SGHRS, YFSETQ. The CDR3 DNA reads TGCGCCAGCAGAGGGGGACCCTTTGATGAAAAACTGTTTTTT. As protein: CASRGGPFDEKLFF.

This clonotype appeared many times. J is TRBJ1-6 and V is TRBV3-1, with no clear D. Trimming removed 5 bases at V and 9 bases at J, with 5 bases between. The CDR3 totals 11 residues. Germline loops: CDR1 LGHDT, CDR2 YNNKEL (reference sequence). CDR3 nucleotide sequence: TGTGCCAGCAGCAAAGGTTCACCCCTCCACTTT. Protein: CASSKGSPLHF.

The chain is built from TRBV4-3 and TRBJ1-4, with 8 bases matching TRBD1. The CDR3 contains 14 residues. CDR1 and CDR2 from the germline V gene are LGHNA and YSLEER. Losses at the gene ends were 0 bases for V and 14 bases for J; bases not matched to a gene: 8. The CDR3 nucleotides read TGCGCCAGCAGCCAAGAAGTAAGGGACAGGACCCTGTTTTTT. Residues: CASSQEVRDRTLFF.

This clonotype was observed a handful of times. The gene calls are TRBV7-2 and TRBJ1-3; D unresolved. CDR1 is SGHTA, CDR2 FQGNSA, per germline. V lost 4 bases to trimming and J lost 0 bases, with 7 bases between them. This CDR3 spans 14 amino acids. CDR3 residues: CASSSFNSGNTIYF. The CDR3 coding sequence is TGTGCCAGCAGCTCTTTCAACTCTGGAAACACCATATATTTT. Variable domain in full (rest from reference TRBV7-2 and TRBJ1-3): GAGVSQSPSNKVTEKGKDVELRCDPISGHTALYWYRQSLGQGLEFLIYFQGNSAPDKSGLPSDRFSAERTGGSVSTLTIQRTQQEDSAVYLCASSSFNSGNTIYFGEGSWLTVV.